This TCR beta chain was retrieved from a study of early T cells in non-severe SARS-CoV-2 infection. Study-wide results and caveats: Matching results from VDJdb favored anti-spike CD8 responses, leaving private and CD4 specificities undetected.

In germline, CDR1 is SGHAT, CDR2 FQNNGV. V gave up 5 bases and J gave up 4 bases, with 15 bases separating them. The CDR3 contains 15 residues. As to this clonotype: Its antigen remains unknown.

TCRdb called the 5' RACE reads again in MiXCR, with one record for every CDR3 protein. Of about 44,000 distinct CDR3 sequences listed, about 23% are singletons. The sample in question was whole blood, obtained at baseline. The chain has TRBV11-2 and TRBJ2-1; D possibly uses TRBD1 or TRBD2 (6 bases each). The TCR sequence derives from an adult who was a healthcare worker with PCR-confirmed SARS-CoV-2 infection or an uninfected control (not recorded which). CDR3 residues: CASSLQGGIYNEQFF. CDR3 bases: TGTGCCAGCAGCCTACAGGGAGGAATTTACAATGAGCAGTTCTTC.